This paragraph covers one T cell receptor beta chain sequence. The target of this receptor is not known. Base-call qualities are not available, and no considerably larger clone is one nucleotide away. These data are taken from a study of OX40 agonist ivuxolimab in advanced cancers. About the study as a whole: The costimulatory receptor OX40 (CD134) was targeted by ivuxolimab, a fully human IgG2 agonistic monoclonal antibody. Intravenous ivuxolimab was administered to patients every 2 weeks at six dose levels: 0.01, 0.1, 0.3, 1.5, 3 and 10 mg/kg. Among the approximately 54 dose-escalation patients, approximately 20 had hepatocellular carcinoma, 15 melanoma, 9 renal cell carcinoma and 9 head and neck cancer. The dose-escalation cohort was 82.7% male with a mean age of approximately 60 years, ranging from about 20 to 80. Prior anti-PD-1, anti-PD-L1 or anti-CTLA-4 therapy was permitted, and 40% to 50% of dose-escalation patients had received checkpoint inhibitors. Partial responses occurred in three dose-escalation patients: two with cutaneous melanoma and one with hepatocellular carcinoma. The purpose of peripheral TCRbeta sequencing was to test whether ivuxolimab changed TCR sequence diversity and led to clonal T-cell expansion. The paper covers the monotherapy dose-escalation part of the phase I ivuxolimab trial, which included N of about 50 patients.

Patients with a history of autoimmune disease or receiving systemic immunosuppression were excluded from the trial. Peripheral blood for TCR sequencing was drawn from every dose cohort at baseline, at cycle 4 day 1 and at cycle 7 day 1. Samples were obtained from an open-label, multicenter, first-in-human phase I dose-escalation trial of ivuxolimab. The trial enrolled adults with locally advanced or metastatic head and neck squamous cell, hepatocellular, melanoma or renal cell carcinoma. Before TCR sequencing, CD4+ T cells and CD8+ T cells were sorted from peripheral blood as separate populations. Study-level results and caveats: Low levels of normalized T-cell clonal expansion were also shown by some nonresponding patients. In partial responders in the 0.1-3.0 mg/kg groups, normalized peripheral clonal expansion was found to be among the lowest, especially among CD8+ T cells. At doses of 0.1 to 3.0 mg/kg, clonal expansion of both CD4+ and CD8+ blood T cells was observed from baseline to week 6. After ivuxolimab, CD8+ T cells had more expanded clones than CD4+ T cells on average. Antigen specificity was not determined for the clonally expanded peripheral T cells.

Genomic DNA was isolated from the sorted cells so that the TCRbeta CDR3 region could be sequenced. The immunoSEQ Assay was used to sequence the TCRbeta CDR3 regions. Held by TCRdb, this immuneACCESS table contains in-frame sequences only and omits some clones. Under half of the omission traces to an unresolved V gene where checked; the cause of the rest is unknown. Across this sample there are fewer than 50,000 clones, with roughly 90% seen only once. The ten most abundant clones make up 0.55% to 0.6% of the sample. This receptor was taken from an adult with an advanced solid tumor such as melanoma, head and neck, liver or kidney cancer. The sample in question was CD4+ or CD8+ T cells sorted from blood, obtained in a trial of the OX40 agonist ivuxolimab.

The sequence in DNA is TGTGCCAGCAGCCGCCGGATGAACACTGAAGCTTTCTTT. The translation is CASSRRMNTEAFF. The chain links TRBV7-8 with TRBJ1-1, with no confident D gene call. For CDR1 and CDR2, the germline V gene lists SGHVS and FQNEAQ. Cut back by 5 bases and 0 bases, the V and J ends lie 7 bases apart. From the cysteine through the phenylalanine, the CDR3 covers 13 amino acids. The read is trimmed to its CDR3 DNA, 39 bases read in frame from base 1.